This T cell receptor beta chain is from a study of shared clonotypes between healthy human individuals. Across the study: Each donor's CD4 naive and CD4 memory cells filled three plates apiece, CD8 naive two, and CD8 memory one. Study-wide results and caveats: Donor scarcity curtailed the genetic and exposure-history diversity represented herein.

The deep-level immunoSEQ assay was used. The repertoire was sequenced with immunoSEQ multiplex PCR; TCRdb's copy has only in-frame clones and lacks some. Counted here are about 1.1 million clones, 70% to 80% occurring once; the ten biggest clones make up roughly 0.56%. This CDR3 region has 14 residues. The germline V gene encodes CDR1 MNHNY and CDR2 SVGAGI (reference sequence). Comment on this clone: The antigen remains undetermined. Relative to the germline gene, one junction end is altered; a read error may explain this.

The split of CD4+ cells yielded CD45RA+ naive and CD45RA-negative memory subsets. The clonotype originates from a man aged 18-30 years in good health. Some clones in this sample may be carry-over from other donors' samples. The chain links TRBV6-6 to TRBJ2-5; D is uncertain. The sequenced sample consisted of memory CD4+ T cells from PBMCs. The subset was: CD45RA-negative fraction. CDR3 bases: TGTGCCAGCAGTTCAGGACCTTACCAGGAGACCCAGTACTTC. Amino acids: CASSSGPYQETQYF.